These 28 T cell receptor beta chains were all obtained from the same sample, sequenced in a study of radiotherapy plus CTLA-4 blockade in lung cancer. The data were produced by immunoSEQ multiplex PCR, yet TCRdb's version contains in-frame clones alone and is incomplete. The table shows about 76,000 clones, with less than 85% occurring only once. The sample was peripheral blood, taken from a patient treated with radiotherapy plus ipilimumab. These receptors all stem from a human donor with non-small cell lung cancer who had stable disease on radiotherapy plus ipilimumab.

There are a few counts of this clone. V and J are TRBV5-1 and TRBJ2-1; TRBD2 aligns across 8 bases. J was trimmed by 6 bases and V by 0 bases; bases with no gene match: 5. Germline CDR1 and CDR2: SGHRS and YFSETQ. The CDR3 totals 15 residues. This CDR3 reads CASSLADLAGNEQFF. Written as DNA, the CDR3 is TGCGCCAGCAGCTTGGCCGACCTAGCGGGCAATGAGCAGTTCTTC.

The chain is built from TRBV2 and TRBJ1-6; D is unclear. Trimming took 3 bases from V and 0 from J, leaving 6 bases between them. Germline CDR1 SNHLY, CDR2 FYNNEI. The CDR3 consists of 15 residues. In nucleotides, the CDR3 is TGTGCCAGCAGTGAGGCGGGCTCCTATAATTCACCCCTCCACTTT. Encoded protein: CASSEAGSYNSPLHF.

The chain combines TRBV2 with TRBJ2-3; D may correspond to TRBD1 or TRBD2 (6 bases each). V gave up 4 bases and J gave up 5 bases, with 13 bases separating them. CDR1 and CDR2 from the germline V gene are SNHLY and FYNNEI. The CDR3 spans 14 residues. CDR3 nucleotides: TGTGCCAGCAGTGGAGGCAGGGGAGGAGATACGCAGTATTTT. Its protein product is CASSGGRGGDTQYF.

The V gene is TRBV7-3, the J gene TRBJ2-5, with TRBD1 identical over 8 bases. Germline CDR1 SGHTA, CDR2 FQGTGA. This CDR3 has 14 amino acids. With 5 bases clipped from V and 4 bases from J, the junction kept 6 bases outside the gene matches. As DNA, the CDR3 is TGTGCCAGCAGCCGACAGGGGCGTAGAGAGACCCAGTACTTC. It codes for CASSRQGRRETQYF.

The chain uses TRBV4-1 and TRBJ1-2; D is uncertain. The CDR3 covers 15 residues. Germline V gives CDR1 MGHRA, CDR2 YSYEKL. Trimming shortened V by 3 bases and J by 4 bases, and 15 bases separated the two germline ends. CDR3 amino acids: CASSQSQTEIYGYTF. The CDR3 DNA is TGCGCCAGCAGCCAGTCCCAGACGGAAATCTATGGCTACACCTTC.

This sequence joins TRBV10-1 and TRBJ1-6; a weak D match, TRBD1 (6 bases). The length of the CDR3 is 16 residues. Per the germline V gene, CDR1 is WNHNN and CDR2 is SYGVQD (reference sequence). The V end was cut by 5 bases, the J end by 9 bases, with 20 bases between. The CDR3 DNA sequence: TGCGCCAGCAGTAGTCCCTACAGGGAGGGATGTTCACCCCTCCACTTT. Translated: CASSSPYREGCSPLHF.

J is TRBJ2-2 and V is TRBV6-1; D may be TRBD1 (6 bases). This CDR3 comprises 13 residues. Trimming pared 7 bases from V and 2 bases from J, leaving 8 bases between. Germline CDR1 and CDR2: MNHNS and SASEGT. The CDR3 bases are TGTGCCAGCAAGGACAGTAACACCGGGGAGCTGTTTTTT. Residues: CASKDSNTGELFF.

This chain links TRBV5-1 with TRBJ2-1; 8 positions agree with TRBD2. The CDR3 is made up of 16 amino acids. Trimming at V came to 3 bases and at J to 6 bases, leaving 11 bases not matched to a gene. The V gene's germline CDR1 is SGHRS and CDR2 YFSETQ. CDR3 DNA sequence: TGCGCCAGCAGCTGGGGCCTCCTTAGCGGGATCAATGAGCAGTTCTTC. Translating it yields CASSWGLLSGINEQFF.

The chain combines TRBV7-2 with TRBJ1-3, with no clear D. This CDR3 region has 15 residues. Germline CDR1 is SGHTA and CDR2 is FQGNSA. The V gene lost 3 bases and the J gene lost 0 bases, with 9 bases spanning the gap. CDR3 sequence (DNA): TGTGCCAGCAGCTTCTCGGTAGCCTCTGGAAACACCATATATTTT. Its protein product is CASSFSVASGNTIYF.

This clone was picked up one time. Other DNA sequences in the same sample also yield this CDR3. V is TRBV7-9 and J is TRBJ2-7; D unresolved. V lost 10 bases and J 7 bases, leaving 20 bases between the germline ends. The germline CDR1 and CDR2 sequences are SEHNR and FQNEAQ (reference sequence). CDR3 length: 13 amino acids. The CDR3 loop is CAIVPTGPGEQYF. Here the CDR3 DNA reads TGTGCCATAGTGCCGACTGGCCCCGGGGAGCAGTACTTC.

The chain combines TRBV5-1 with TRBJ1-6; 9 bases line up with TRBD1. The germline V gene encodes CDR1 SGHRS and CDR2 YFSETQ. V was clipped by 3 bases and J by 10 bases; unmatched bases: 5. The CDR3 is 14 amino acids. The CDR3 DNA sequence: TGCGCCAGCAGCTCACAGGGGGCTAGGTCACCCCTCCACTTT. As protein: CASSSQGARSPLHF. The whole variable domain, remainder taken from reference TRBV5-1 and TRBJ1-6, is KAGVTQTPRYLIKTRGQQVTLSCSPISGHRSVSWYQQTPGQGLQFLFEYFSETQRNKGNFPGRFSGRQFSNSRSEMNVSTLELGDSALYLCASSSQGARSPLHFGNGTRLTVT.

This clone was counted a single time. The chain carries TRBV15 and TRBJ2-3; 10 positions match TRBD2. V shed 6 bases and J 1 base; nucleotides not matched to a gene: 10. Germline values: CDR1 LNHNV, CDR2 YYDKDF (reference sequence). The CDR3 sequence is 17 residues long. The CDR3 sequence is CATRVGPSGGRTDTQYF. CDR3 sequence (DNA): TGTGCCACCAGGGTCGGTCCTAGCGGGGGACGCACAGATACGCAGTATTTT. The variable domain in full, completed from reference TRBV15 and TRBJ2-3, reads DAMVIQNPRYQVTQFGKPVTLSCSQTLNHNVMYWYQQKSSQAPKLLFHYYDKDFNNEADTPDNFQSRRPNTSFCFLDIRSPGLGDTAMYLCATRVGPSGGRTDTQYFGPGTRLTVL.

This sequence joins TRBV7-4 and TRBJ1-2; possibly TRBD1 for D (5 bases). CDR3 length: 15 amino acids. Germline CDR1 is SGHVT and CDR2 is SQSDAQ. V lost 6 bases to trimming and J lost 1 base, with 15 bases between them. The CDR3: CASSRPGLNNYGYTF. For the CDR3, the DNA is TGTGCCAGCAGTCGACCGGGACTCAATAACTATGGCTACACCTTC.

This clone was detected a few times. The DNA for the CDR3 is TGTGCCAGCAGCCCCTACCTAGGGAGGCCCGTGAGGACCGGGGAGCTGTTTTTT. The encoded protein is CASSPYLGRPVRTGELFF. The chain combines TRBV7-3 with TRBJ2-2; the D gene is possibly TRBD2 (6 bases). The germline V gene has CDR1 SGHTA and CDR2 FQGTGA. V gave up 5 bases and J gave up 5 bases, with 24 bases separating them. CDR3 length: 18 residues. Based on the CDR3 plus reference TRBV7-3 and TRBJ2-2, the full variable domain is GAGVSQTPSNKVTEKGKYVELRCDPISGHTALYWYRQSLGQGPEFLIYFQGTGAADDSGLPNDRFFAVRPEGSVSTLKIQRTERGDSAVYLCASSPYLGRPVRTGELFFGEGSRLTVL.

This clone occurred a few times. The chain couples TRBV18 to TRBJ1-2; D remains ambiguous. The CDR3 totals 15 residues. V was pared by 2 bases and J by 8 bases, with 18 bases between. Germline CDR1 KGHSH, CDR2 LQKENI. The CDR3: CASSPRLLLGGGYTF. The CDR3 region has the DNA TGTGCCAGCTCACCAAGGCTCCTCCTTGGTGGCGGCTACACCTTC.

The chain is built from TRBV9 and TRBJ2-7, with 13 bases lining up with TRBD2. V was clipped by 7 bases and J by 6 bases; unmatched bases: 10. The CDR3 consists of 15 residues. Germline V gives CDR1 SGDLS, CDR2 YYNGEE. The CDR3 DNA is TGTGCCAGCGGGGGACTAGCGGGAAATACGGGCGAGCAGTACTTC. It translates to CASGGLAGNTGEQYF.

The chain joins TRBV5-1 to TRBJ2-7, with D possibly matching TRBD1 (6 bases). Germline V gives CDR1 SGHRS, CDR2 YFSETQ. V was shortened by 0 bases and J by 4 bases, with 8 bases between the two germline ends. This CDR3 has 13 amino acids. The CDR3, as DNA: TGCGCCAGCAGCTTGGGGGGGCCGTACGAGCAGTACTTC. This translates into CASSLGGPYEQYF.

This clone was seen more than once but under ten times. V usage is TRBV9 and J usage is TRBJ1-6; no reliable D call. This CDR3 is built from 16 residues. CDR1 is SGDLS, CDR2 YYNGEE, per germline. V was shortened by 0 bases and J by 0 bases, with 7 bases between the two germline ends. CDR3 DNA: TGTGCCAGCAGCGTAGGGCCGAGCTCCTATAATTCACCCCTCCACTTT. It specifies CASSVGPSSYNSPLHF.

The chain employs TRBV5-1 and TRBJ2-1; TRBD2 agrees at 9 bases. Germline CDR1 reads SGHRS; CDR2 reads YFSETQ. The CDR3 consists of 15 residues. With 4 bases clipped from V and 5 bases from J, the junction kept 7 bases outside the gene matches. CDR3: CASSAGLAPDNEQFF. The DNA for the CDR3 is TGCGCCAGCAGCGCCGGACTAGCGCCAGACAATGAGCAGTTCTTC.

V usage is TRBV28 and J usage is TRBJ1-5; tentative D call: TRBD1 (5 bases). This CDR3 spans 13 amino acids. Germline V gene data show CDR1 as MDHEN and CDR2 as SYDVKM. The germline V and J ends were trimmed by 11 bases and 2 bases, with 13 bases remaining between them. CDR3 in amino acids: CAGSQGGNQPQHF. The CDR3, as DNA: TGTGCCGGGTCCCAGGGAGGCAATCAGCCCCAGCATTTT.

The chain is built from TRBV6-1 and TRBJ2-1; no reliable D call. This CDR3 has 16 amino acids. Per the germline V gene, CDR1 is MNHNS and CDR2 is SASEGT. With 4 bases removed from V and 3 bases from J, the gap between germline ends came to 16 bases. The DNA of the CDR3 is TGTGCCAGCAGTGGGGCAGGCGGCTGGCTCTACAATGAGCAGTTCTTC. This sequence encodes CASSGAGGWLYNEQFF.

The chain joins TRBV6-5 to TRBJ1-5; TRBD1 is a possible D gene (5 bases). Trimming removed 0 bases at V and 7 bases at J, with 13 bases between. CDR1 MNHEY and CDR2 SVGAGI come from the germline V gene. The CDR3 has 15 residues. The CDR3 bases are TGTGCCAGCAGTTACTCGGGGCCGCGGGGGCAGCCCCAGCATTTT. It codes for CASSYSGPRGQPQHF.

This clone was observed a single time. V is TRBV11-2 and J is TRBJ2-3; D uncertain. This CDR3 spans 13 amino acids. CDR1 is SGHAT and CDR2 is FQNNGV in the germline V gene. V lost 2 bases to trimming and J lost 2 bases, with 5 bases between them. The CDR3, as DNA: TGTGCCAGCAGCTTAAGGCACACAGATACGCAGTATTTT. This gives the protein CASSLRHTDTQYF.

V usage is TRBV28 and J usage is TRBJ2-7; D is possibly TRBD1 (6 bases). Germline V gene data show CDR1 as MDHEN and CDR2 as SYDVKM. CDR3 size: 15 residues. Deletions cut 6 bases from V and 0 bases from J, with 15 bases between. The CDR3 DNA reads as TGTGCCAGCAGCTCGACAGGCTTTAACTCCTACGAGCAGTACTTC. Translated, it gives CASSSTGFNSYEQYF. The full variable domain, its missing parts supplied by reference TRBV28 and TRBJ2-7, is DVKVTQSSRYLVKRTGEKVFLECVQDMDHENMFWYRQDPGLGLRLIYFSYDVKMKEKGDIPEGYSVSREKKERFSLILESASTNQTSMYLCASSSTGFNSYEQYFGPGTRLTVT.

In DNA form, the CDR3 reads TGTGCCAGCTCACCAATTGAGACCCAGTACTTC. Protein sequence: CASSPIETQYF. V gene TRBV18 combines with J gene TRBJ2-5; D unclear. The V end was cut by 2 bases, the J end by 5 bases, with 3 bases between. The CDR3 spans 11 residues. CDR1 is KGHSH, CDR2 LQKENI, per germline.

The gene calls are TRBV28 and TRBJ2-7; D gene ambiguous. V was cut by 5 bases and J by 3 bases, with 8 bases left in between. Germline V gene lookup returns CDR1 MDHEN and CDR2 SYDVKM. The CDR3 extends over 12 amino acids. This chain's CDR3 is CASSPQLYEQYF. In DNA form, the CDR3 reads TGTGCCAGCAGTCCACAGCTCTACGAGCAGTACTTC.

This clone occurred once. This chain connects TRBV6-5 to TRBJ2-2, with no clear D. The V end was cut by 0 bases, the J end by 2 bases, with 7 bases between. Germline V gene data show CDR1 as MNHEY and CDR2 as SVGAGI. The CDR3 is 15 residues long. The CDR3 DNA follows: TGTGCCAGCAGTTACTCGGGTACAAACACCGGGGAGCTGTTTTTT. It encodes CASSYSGTNTGELFF.

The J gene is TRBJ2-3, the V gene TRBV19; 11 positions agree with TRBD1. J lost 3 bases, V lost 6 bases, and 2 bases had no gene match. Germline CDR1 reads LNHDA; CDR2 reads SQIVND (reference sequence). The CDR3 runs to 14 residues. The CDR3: CASRGTGGTDTQYF. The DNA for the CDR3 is TGTGCCAGTAGGGGGACAGGGGGGACAGATACGCAGTATTTT.